This TCR beta chain was captured in a study of beta chain features in type 1 diabetes. General study results and limits: Type 1 diabetes patients had fewer VDJ junction insertions and more deletions. Significant though moderate, a shortening of TCRB CDR3s appeared in all four CD4+ subsets of Type 1 diabetes patients. Still unanswered here is whether HLA type influences TCRB rearrangement.

Sorting gave populations that all exceeded 98% purity. This CDR3 has 14 residues. After removal of 5 bases from V and 7 bases from J, the junction contained 10 bases not matched to a gene. Germline lookup yields CDR1 KGHSH and CDR2 LQKENI. Sequencing targeted expressed TCRB transcripts, as all isolated RNA had been reverse transcribed. Clones were read by immunoSEQ multiplex PCR, and TCRdb kept only the in-frame ones, dropping some. The sample holds a few hundred thousand clones, around an eighth seen once. Comments on this clone: Its specificity is not known.

V and J are TRBV18 and TRBJ2-7; 8 bases line up with TRBD2. Sequenced input: naive CD4+ T cells from blood. The sequence was obtained from a woman under 30 with type 1 diabetes. CDR3 coding DNA: TGTGCCAGCTCATCCGGGACTAGTCCCTTTGAGCAGTACTTC. Its translation: CASSSGTSPFEQYF.